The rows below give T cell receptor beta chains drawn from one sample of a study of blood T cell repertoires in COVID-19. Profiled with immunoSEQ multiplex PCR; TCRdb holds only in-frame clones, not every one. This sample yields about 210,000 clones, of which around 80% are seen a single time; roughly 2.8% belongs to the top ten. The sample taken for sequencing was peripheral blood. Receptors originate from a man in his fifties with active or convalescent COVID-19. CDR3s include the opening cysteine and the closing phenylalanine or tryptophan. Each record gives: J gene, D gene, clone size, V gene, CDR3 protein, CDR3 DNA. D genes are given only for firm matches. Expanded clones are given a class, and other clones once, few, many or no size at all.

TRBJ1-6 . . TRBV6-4 CASRSTGPNSPLHF TGTGCCAGCAGATCTACAGGCCCCAATTCACCCCTCCACTTT
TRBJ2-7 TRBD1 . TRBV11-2 CASSGGQRTYEQYF TGTGCCAGCAGCGGGGGACAGAGGACGTACGAGCAGTACTTC
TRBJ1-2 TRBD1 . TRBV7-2 CASSLAVGQGPYGYTF TGTGCCAGCAGCTTAGCGGTTGGACAGGGGCCCTATGGCTACACCTTC
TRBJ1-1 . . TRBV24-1 CATSSSGVSDTEAFF TGTGCCACCTCATCTTCGGGGGTCTCTGACACTGAAGCTTTCTTT
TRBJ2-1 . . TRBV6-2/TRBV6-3 CASSYPTGRVEYNEQFF TGTGCCAGCAGTTACCCCACCGGGCGGGTGGAGTACAATGAGCAGTTCTTC
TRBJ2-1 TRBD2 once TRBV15 CATSRVRVAGDNEQFF TGTGCCACCAGCAGAGTAAGGGTAGCGGGAGACAATGAGCAGTTCTTC
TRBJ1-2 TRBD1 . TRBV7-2 CASSLALQGANGYTF TGTGCCAGCAGCTTAGCGTTGCAGGGGGCGAACGGCTACACCTTC
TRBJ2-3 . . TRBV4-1 CASSQERTGGDTQYF TGCGCCAGCAGCCAAGAGAGGACCGGGGGAGATACGCAGTATTTT
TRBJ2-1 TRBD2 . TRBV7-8 CASSLVERGGRGEQFF TGTGCCAGCAGCCTGGTTGAGCGGGGGGGCCGGGGTGAGCAGTTCTTC
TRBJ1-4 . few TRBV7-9 CASSGGSWANEKLFF TGTGCCAGCAGCGGCGGGAGCTGGGCTAATGAAAAACTGTTTTTT
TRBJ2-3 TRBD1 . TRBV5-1 CASREARGWTDTQYF TGCGCCAGCAGAGAGGCCAGGGGGTGGACAGATACGCAGTATTTT
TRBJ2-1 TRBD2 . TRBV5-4 CASSSGLVYNEQFF TGTGCCAGCAGTTCGGGACTAGTCTACAATGAGCAGTTCTTC
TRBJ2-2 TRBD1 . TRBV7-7 CASSRVPGQGNTGELFF TGTGCTAGCAGCCGAGTTCCGGGACAGGGAAACACCGGGGAGCTGTTTTTT
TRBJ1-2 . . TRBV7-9 CASSFMGRSYRYTF TGTGCCAGCAGCTTCATGGGGAGATCCTATCGCTACACCTTC
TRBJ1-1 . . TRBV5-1 CASRQKGGTEAFF TGCGCCAGCAGGCAGAAAGGCGGCACTGAAGCTTTCTTT
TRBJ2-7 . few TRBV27 CASSLSGAYEQYF TGTGCCAGCAGTTTATCAGGGGCCTACGAGCAGTACTTC
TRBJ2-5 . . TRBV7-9 CASSLAGRQETQYF TGTGCCAGCAGCTTAGCGGGCAGGCAAGAGACCCAGTACTTC
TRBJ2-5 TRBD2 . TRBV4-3 CASSRTGTSGAKETQYF TGCGCCAGCAGCCGAACCGGGACTAGCGGGGCCAAAGAGACCCAGTACTTC
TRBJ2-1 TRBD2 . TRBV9 CASSHRTSGGALYNEQFF TGTGCCAGCAGCCACAGGACTAGCGGGGGAGCCCTTTACAATGAGCAGTTCTTC
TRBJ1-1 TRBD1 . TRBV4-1 CASSPGTGVETEAFF TGCGCCAGCAGCCCCGGGACAGGGGTAGAAACTGAAGCTTTCTTT
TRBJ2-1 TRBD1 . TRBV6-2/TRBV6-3 CASSPQGFLKNEQFF TGTGCCAGCAGCCCACAGGGGTTTCTTAAGAATGAGCAGTTCTTC
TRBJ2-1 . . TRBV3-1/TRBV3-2 CASSQSELRGGSYNEQFF TGTGCCAGCAGCCAAAGTGAGCTAAGGGGGGGCTCCTACAATGAGCAGTTCTTC
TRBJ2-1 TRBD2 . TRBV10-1 CASSESRLAEYNEQFF TGCGCCAGCAGTGAGTCCCGACTAGCGGAGTACAATGAGCAGTTCTTC
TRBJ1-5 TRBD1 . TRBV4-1 CASSLGQGGNQPQHF TGCGCCAGCAGCCTCGGACAGGGAGGCAATCAGCCCCAGCATTTT
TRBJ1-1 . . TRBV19 CASSIVGGNTEAFF TGTGCCAGTAGTATAGTTGGGGGCAACACTGAAGCTTTCTTT
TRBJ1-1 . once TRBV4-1 CASSQVARNTEAFF TGCGCCAGCAGCCAAGTGGCTCGGAACACTGAAGCTTTCTTT
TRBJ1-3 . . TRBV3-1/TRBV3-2 CASGRDSGNTIYF TGTGCCTCCGGACGGGACTCTGGAAACACCATATATTTT
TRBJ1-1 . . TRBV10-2 CASMAAGLTEAFF TGCGCCAGCATGGCCGCGGGGTTAACTGAAGCTTTCTTT
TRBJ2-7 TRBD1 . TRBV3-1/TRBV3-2 CASSLFRGTGVHEQYF TGTGCCAGCAGCCTCTTTCGCGGGACAGGGGTTCACGAGCAGTACTTC
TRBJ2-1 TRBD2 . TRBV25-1 CASSPRLAGVGEQFF TGTGCCAGCAGTCCCCGGCTAGCGGGAGTCGGTGAGCAGTTCTTC
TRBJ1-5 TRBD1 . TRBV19 CASSQGALNQPQHF TGTGCCAGTAGTCAGGGGGCCCTTAATCAGCCCCAGCATTTT
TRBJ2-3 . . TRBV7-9 CASSLASGSAPQYF TGTGCCAGCAGCTTAGCGTCCGGGTCCGCCCCGCAGTATTTT
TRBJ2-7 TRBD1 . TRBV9 CASSPDRGSSYEQYF TGTGCCAGCAGCCCAGACAGGGGGAGCTCCTACGAGCAGTACTTC
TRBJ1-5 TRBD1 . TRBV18 CASSPLGQVNQPQHF TGTGCCAGCTCACCACTCGGACAGGTTAATCAGCCCCAGCATTTT
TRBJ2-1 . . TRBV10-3 CAIRLRDNSYNEQFF TGTGCCATCAGACTTAGAGACAACTCCTACAATGAGCAGTTCTTC
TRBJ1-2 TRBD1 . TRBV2 CASSDDDRGGGYTF TGTGCCAGCAGTGACGACGACAGGGGAGGTGGCTACACCTTC
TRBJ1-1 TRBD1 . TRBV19 CASSIPTGGGTEAFF TGTGCCAGTAGTATACCAACAGGGGGCGGCACTGAAGCTTTCTTT
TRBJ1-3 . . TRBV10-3 CAISETGPGSGNTIYF TGTGCCATCAGTGAGACAGGGCCGGGCTCTGGAAACACCATATATTTT
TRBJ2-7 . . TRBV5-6 CASNTLRGAYEQYF TGTGCCAGCAACACATTACGGGGAGCCTACGAGCAGTACTTC
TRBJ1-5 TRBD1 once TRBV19 CASTTGQGNNQPQHF TGTGCCAGTACCACCGGACAGGGGAACAATCAGCCCCAGCATTTT